These 18 T cell receptor beta chains were all obtained from the same sample, sequenced in a study of cytomegalovirus exposure and HLA in healthy donors. The assay was immunoSEQ multiplex PCR, and TCRdb's table has in-frame clones only and misses some. The sample includes 89,000 or so clones, 85% to 95% seen only once; the top ten take about 1.1%. Material: PBMCs. All receptors derive from a young woman in good health and CMV-seropositive.

The V and J genes are TRBV5-5 and TRBJ1-5; 7 bases are shared with TRBD1. The germline V gene encodes CDR1 SGHKS and CDR2 YYEKEE (reference sequence). There are 15 residues in the CDR3. The junction had 9 bases not matched to a gene; V was cut back by 2 bases and J by 7 bases. In nucleotides, the CDR3 is TGTGCCAGCAGCTTACGGACAGGCGACACCCAGCCCCAGCATTTT. It translates to CASSLRTGDTQPQHF.

V gene TRBV29-1 combines with J gene TRBJ1-1; D ambiguous. Trimming removed 3 bases at V and 10 bases at J, with 9 bases between. The CDR3 has 10 residues. Germline CDR1 reads SQVTM; CDR2 reads ANQGSEA. The chain's CDR3 is CSVDGVGAFF. DNA for the CDR3: TGCAGCGTTGATGGAGTGGGAGCTTTCTTT.

The chain employs TRBV11-2 and TRBJ2-3; D gene uncertain. Deletions cut 1 base from V and 6 bases from J, with 17 bases between. CDR1 is SGHAT and CDR2 is FQNNGV in the germline V gene. This CDR3 has 16 residues. Here the CDR3 reads CASSLGGGPRLDTQYF. As DNA, the CDR3 is TGTGCCAGCAGCTTAGGAGGCGGCCCTCGTCTGGATACGCAGTATTTT.

Here the CDR3 reads CASSYSKGDNEQFF. The CDR3 DNA follows: TGTGCCAGCAGTTACTCTAAGGGGGACAATGAGCAGTTCTTC. This chain uses TRBV6-5 with TRBJ2-1, with TRBD1 as a possible D gene (6 bases). Germline V CDR1 and CDR2: MNHEY, SVGAGI. V was shortened by 0 bases and J by 5 bases, with 8 bases between the two germline ends. There are 14 residues in the CDR3.

This chain joins TRBV7-2 and TRBJ2-1; no reliable D call. Germline V gives CDR1 SGHTA, CDR2 FQGNSA. V lost 0 bases and J lost 5, with 8 bases in between. The CDR3 has 14 residues. The CDR3 DNA follows: TGTGCCAGCAGCTTAGCAACAGCCAACAATGAGCAGTTCTTC. Translating gives CASSLATANNEQFF.

This clone was observed a single time. In nucleotides, the CDR3 is TGTGCCAGTAGTATATCAGGGGCAGGGGTTCTTTCACTGAGCAATCAGCCCCAGCATTTT. Translating gives CASSISGAGVLSLSNQPQHF. The chain combines TRBV19 with TRBJ1-5, with D perhaps TRBD1 (6 bases). The CDR3 is 20 amino acids. V was pared by 2 bases and J by 1 base, with 24 bases between. Per germline, CDR1 LNHDA and CDR2 SQIVND (reference sequence).

The chain joins TRBV19 to TRBJ2-1; TRBD2 matches 9 bases. With 4 bases clipped from V and 3 bases from J, the junction kept 10 bases outside the gene matches. CDR1 is LNHDA, CDR2 SQIVND, per germline (reference sequence). The CDR3 totals 17 residues. The CDR3 here is CASSKPSGLAHYNEQFF. CDR3 bases: TGTGCCAGTAGTAAACCCTCAGGACTAGCGCACTACAATGAGCAGTTCTTC.

CDR3 nucleotides: TGTGCCAGCTCACCTAGCGGGGGGATTTGGGGCGAGCAGTACTTC. Its protein product is CASSPSGGIWGEQYF. This chain connects TRBV18 to TRBJ2-7; 10 positions agree with TRBD2. V shed 3 bases, J shed 6 bases, and the junction held 8 bases outside the gene matches. The CDR3 runs 15 residues. The germline gives CDR1 KGHSH, CDR2 LQKENI.

The rearrangement joins TRBV19 to TRBJ2-1; 12 positions agree with TRBD2. J lost 6 bases, V lost 2 bases, and 2 bases had no gene match. CDR1 and CDR2 from the germline V gene are LNHDA and SQIVND (reference sequence). The CDR3 spans 15 residues. The CDR3: CASSIRLAGVNEQFF. The CDR3 DNA reads as TGTGCCAGTAGTATACGACTAGCGGGAGTCAATGAGCAGTTCTTC.

The chain links TRBV10-3 to TRBJ2-1, with TRBD2 matching 12 bases. This CDR3 has 16 amino acids. J gave up 4 bases and V 6 bases, and 7 bases lay outside the gene matches. The germline CDR1 and CDR2 sequences are ENHRY and SYGVKD. CDR3 bases: TGTGCCATCAGGAGGACTAGCGGGGACCAATACAATGAGCAGTTCTTC. Residues: CAIRRTSGDQYNEQFF.

The chain is built from TRBV6-6 and TRBJ2-2; 7 bases fit TRBD2. Germline trimming cut 2 bases from V and 4 bases from J; bases unmatched to any gene: 7. The CDR3 spans 16 residues. Looked up from germline, CDR1 is MNHNY and CDR2 is SVGAGI (reference sequence). The chain's CDR3 is CASSYGLAGRTGELFF. The CDR3 bases are TGTGCCAGCAGTTACGGGTTAGCGGGCCGCACCGGGGAGCTGTTTTTT.

J is TRBJ1-1 and V is TRBV2, with a weak D call TRBD1 (6 bases). Trimming pared 6 bases from V and 6 bases from J, leaving 17 bases between. This CDR3 has 14 residues. CDR1 is SNHLY and CDR2 is FYNNEI in the germline V gene. The CDR3 nucleotides are TGTGCCAGCAGCCCGGACAGACTGATCCCTGAAGCTTTCTTT. This sequence encodes CASSPDRLIPEAFF.

This chain joins TRBV30 and TRBJ2-1; maybe TRBD2 (6 bases). The CDR3 sequence is 15 residues long. From germline, CDR1 is GTSNPN and CDR2 SVGIG (reference sequence). V lost 2 bases and J lost 0, with 11 bases in between. CDR3 in DNA: TGTGCCTGGAGTTTCGGGACTTCCTCCTACAATGAGCAGTTCTTC. This sequence encodes CAWSFGTSSYNEQFF.

The chain uses TRBV30 and TRBJ2-1; D is possibly TRBD2 (5 bases). The CDR3 is 14 amino acids. The V gene lost 4 bases and the J gene lost 3 bases, with 13 bases spanning the gap. Germline assignment: CDR1 GTSNPN and CDR2 SVGIG (reference sequence). This chain's CDR3 is CAWNFDRDYNEQFF. The CDR3, as DNA: TGTGCCTGGAACTTTGACCGGGACTACAATGAGCAGTTCTTC.

The chain carries TRBV7-9 and TRBJ2-3, with 9 bases that match TRBD2. The germline CDR1 and CDR2 sequences are SEHNR and FQNEAQ (reference sequence). The CDR3 consists of 15 residues. V gave up 5 bases and J gave up 3 bases; unmatched junction bases: 6. CDR3 residues: CASSPQAGGTDTQYF. Written as DNA, the CDR3 is TGTGCCAGCAGCCCTCAAGCGGGAGGAACAGATACGCAGTATTTT.

The chain carries TRBV7-9 and TRBJ1-5; TRBD1 is a possible D gene (6 bases). This CDR3 region has 16 residues. In germline, CDR1 is SEHNR, CDR2 FQNEAQ (reference sequence). V lost 4 bases to trimming and J lost 4 bases, with 17 bases between them. The CDR3 nucleotides read TGTGCCAGCAGCTCAGGAACAGGGACCCTAAATCAGCCCCAGCATTTT. Translated: CASSSGTGTLNQPQHF.

In nucleotides, the CDR3 is TGTGCCAGCAGCTCCCAAGATAGCGGGAGGGATCCAGATACGCAGTATTTT. Protein product: CASSSQDSGRDPDTQYF. The rearrangement uses TRBV7-9 and TRBJ2-3, with TRBD2 matching 11 bases. J was trimmed by 4 bases and V by 4 bases; bases with no gene match: 10. The germline gives CDR1 SEHNR, CDR2 FQNEAQ (reference sequence). The CDR3 consists of 17 residues.

This chain uses TRBV27 with TRBJ2-7; D possibly corresponds to TRBD2 (6 bases). The germline CDR1 and CDR2 sequences are MNHEY and SMNVEV (reference sequence). The CDR3 has 14 residues. V was shortened by 5 bases and J by 5 bases, with 16 bases between the two germline ends. The DNA for the CDR3 is TGTGCCAGCAGTCCGGGGGTTTATGGCGACGAGCAGTACTTC. Amino acids: CASSPGVYGDEQYF.